This T cell receptor (beta chain) was found in a study of blood T cell repertoires in COVID-19. Study details: PBMCs, B-cell-depleted T cells, or T cells were the source of the cDNA or gDNA that made up the material.

Only in-frame clones appear in the TCRdb table, and some are missing; sequencing was by immunoSEQ multiplex PCR. Counted here are a few hundred thousand clones, 70% to 90% occurring once; the ten biggest clones make up 2.3%. Sequencing input: peripheral blood. This TCR was sampled from a woman in her forties or fifties with acute or convalescent COVID-19.

The CDR3 bases are TGTGCCAGCTCGCACAGGGATGATCAGCCCCAGCATTTT. Protein product: CASSHRDDQPQHF. The chain carries TRBV18 and TRBJ1-5, with D perhaps TRBD1 (6 bases). Trimming cost V 6 bases and J 5 bases, with 11 bases left between them. In germline, CDR1 is KGHSH, CDR2 LQKENI. The CDR3 sequence is 13 residues long.